This T cell receptor beta chain was sequenced for a study of blood T cell repertoires in COVID-19. Sequenced by immunoSEQ multiplex PCR; TCRdb stores in-frame clones only, minus some. The sample yields approximately 300,000 clones, roughly 89% seen once. The CDR3 totals 17 residues. Germline V gene data show CDR1 as SGHTA and CDR2 as FQGNSA. Germline trimming cut 6 bases from V and 1 base from J; bases unmatched to any gene: 12. Sequenced material: peripheral blood. This receptor was obtained from a woman aged 30 to 39 with COVID-19, enrolled during active disease. The rearrangement uses TRBV7-2 and TRBJ2-3, with 8 bases lining up with TRBD2. As DNA, the CDR3 is TGTGCCAGCAGTTCTACGGGACTAGGAATTCGCACAGATACGCAGTATTTT. Translating gives CASSSTGLGIRTDTQYF.